Listed below are T cell receptor beta chains from one sample, sequenced in a study of tumor-infiltrating lymphocytes in oesophageal squamous cell carcinoma. TCRdb re-called the PCR reads through MiXCR, storing one row per CDR3 protein. The repertoire holds 15,000 to 20,000 distinct CDR3 sequences, with roughly two fifths as singletons. The sample taken for sequencing was normal esophageal tissue next to the tumor. These receptors were obtained from a male donor with esophageal squamous cell carcinoma. CDR3s include the opening cysteine and the closing phenylalanine or tryptophan. The D gene is left open where the match is weak. Not every row has a clone size; where given, it reads once, few, many or a size class.

d_call | clone_size | j_call | v_call | cdr3_aa | cdr3_nt
TRBD2 | - | TRBJ2-5 | TRBV12-3/TRBV12-4 | CASSLRTSGDNEQYF | TGTGCCAGCAGTCTAAGGACTAGCGGAGACAATGAGCAGTACTTC
- | medium-sized | TRBJ2-6 | TRBV7-9 | CASSPRDGNSGANVLTF | TGTGCCAGCAGCCCGAGGGACGGAAACTCTGGGGCCAACGTCCTGACTTTC
TRBD2 | - | TRBJ2-1 | TRBV2 | CASSLAGYNERYF | TGTGCCAGCAGTTTAGCGGGGTACAATGAGCGGTACTTC
- | few | TRBJ1-2 | TRBV19 | CASNFNRAEVYGYTF | TGTGCCAGTAATTTCAACAGGGCGGAAGTCTATGGCTACACCTTC
- | - | TRBJ2-7 | TRBV20-1 | CSLDSTYEQYF | TGCAGTTTGGACAGTACCTACGAGCAGTACTTC
TRBD1 | few | TRBJ2-6 | TRBV7-8 | CASSFRMFRDRVSSGANVLTF | TGTGCCAGCAGTTTCCGTATGTTCAGGGACAGGGTTTCCTCTGGGGCCAACGTCCTGACTTTC
- | - | TRBJ2-3 | TRBV7-6 | CASSLTTRRTDTQYF | TGTGCCAGCAGCTTAACGACTAGACGCACAGATACGCAGTATTTT
TRBD2 | medium-sized | TRBJ2-2 | TRBV11-3 | CASSYSGTPGELFF | TGTGCCAGCAGCTATAGCGGGACCCCCGGGGAGCTGTTTTTT
- | few | TRBJ1-4 | TRBV2 | CASRRNEEKLFF | TGTGCCAGCAGAAGGAATGAAGAAAAACTGTTTTTT
TRBD1 | - | TRBJ1-2 | TRBV19 | CASSILVDRGRPTNYGYTF | TGTGCCAGTAGTATTCTGGTAGACAGGGGGCGACCAACTAACTATGGCTACACCTTC